This T cell receptor beta chain was sequenced for a study of OX40 agonist ivuxolimab in advanced cancers. Background on the whole study: Ivuxolimab was a fully human IgG2 agonistic monoclonal antibody targeting the costimulatory receptor OX40 (CD134). Intravenous ivuxolimab was administered to patients every 2 weeks at six dose levels: 0.01, 0.1, 0.3, 1.5, 3 and 10 mg/kg. Among the approximately 50 dose-escalation patients, around 19 had hepatocellular carcinoma, 15 or so melanoma, 9 renal cell carcinoma and 9 head and neck cancer. In the dose-escalation cohort, around four fifths of patients were male, and the mean age was approximately 60 years, with a range of about 23 to 85. Patients were allowed to have had prior anti-PD-1, anti-PD-L1 or anti-CTLA-4 therapy, and approximately 39% of the dose-escalation patients had been treated with checkpoint inhibitors. Partial responses occurred in three dose-escalation patients: two with cutaneous melanoma and one with hepatocellular carcinoma. Peripheral TCRbeta sequencing was intended to test whether TCR sequence diversity was altered and clonal T-cell expansion was caused by ivuxolimab. The paper reports the monotherapy dose-escalation portion (N = 52 patients) of the phase I ivuxolimab trial. General conclusions and limits of the study: At doses of 0.1 to 3.0 mg/kg, clonal expansion of both CD4+ and CD8+ T cells in blood was seen between baseline and week 6. After ivuxolimab, CD8+ T cells had more expanded clones than CD4+ T cells on average. Low levels of normalized T-cell clonal expansion were also seen in some nonresponding patients. In the 0.1-3.0 mg/kg groups, partial responders were among the patients with the lowest normalized peripheral clonal expansion, particularly in CD8+ T cells. Which antigens the clonally expanded peripheral T cells were specific for was not determined.

V lost 1 base and J lost 4 bases, and the count of bases not matched to a germline gene is 7. The germline V gene encodes CDR1 SGHTA and CDR2 FQGTGA. The CDR3 starts with the cysteine, ends with the phenylalanine, and has 16 residues. Just CDR3 DNA is preserved here, 48 bases in frame from base 1. The trial excluded patients who had a history of autoimmune disease or who were on systemic immunosuppression. Peripheral blood for TCR sequencing was drawn from every dose cohort at baseline, at cycle 4 day 1 and at cycle 7 day 1. The samples were drawn from a first-in-human, open-label, multicenter phase I dose-escalation trial of ivuxolimab. Adults with locally advanced or metastatic head and neck squamous cell, hepatocellular, melanoma or renal cell carcinoma were enrolled in the trial. Before TCR sequencing, CD4+ and CD8+ T cells were separately sorted from peripheral blood. On this clone itself: Its antigen is unknown. Nothing much larger sits one base from this clone, and base qualities are not available.

To sequence the TCRbeta CDR3 region, genomic DNA was isolated from the sorted cells. The immunoSEQ Assay was used to sequence the TCRbeta CDR3 regions. In its TCRdb copy, this immuneACCESS table keeps in-frame sequences only and misses some clones. Where compared with another copy, unresolved V genes explain less than half of these, and the others have no known cause. The sample has tens of thousands of clones on record, around nine tenths of them singletons. Jointly, the top ten make up 1.1% to 1.5% of the sample. The sequence joins TRBV7-3 to TRBJ2-1; the junction holds 7 bases that match TRBD2. This receptor was obtained from an adult with an advanced solid tumor such as melanoma, head and neck, liver or kidney cancer. The source material was CD4+ or CD8+ T cells sorted from blood, sampled in a trial of the OX40 agonist ivuxolimab. The CDR3 reads as follows: CASSLKFGGGYNEQFF. The bases are TGTGCCAGCAGCTTAAAGTTCGGCGGGGGATACAATGAGCAGTTCTTC.